What follows describes a single T cell receptor beta chain. Its antigen is still unknown. The sample originates from a study of T cell responses to AZD1222 COVID-19 vaccine. Regarding the study as a whole: Nearly half of spike-specific TCRs reportedly target variant regions that are unmutated in the B.1.351 and B.1.1.7 variants. Most donors were white British and more were female, and clonal diversity was possibly underestimated.

Trimming removed 4 bases at V and 0 bases at J, with 8 bases between. Germline CDR1 SGHTS, CDR2 YDEGEE. This CDR3 has 15 residues. Repertoires were generated with immunoSEQ multiplex PCR, while TCRdb's copy carries only in-frame clones and drops some. The sample records about 160,000 clones, roughly nine tenths being singletons. This TCR came from an adult in good health. The source material was peripheral blood, sampled on day 0 of AZD1222 vaccination. V usage is TRBV5-8 and J usage is TRBJ2-6; D might be TRBD1 (5 bases). The CDR3 bases are TGTGCCAGCAGCCTCGGACACTCTGGGGCCAACGTCCTGACTTTC. It encodes CASSLGHSGANVLTF.